This T cell receptor (beta chain) was identified during a study of cytomegalovirus exposure and HLA in healthy donors. At the level of the study: There were around 100 million unique TCR beta sequences, drawn from roughly 200 million T cells, in an earlier analysis. Study results and limitations: Associated with cytomegalovirus, according to the listing, were 150 to 200 TCR beta chains. TCR beta sequences numbering 15,000 to 20,000 were associated with HLA alleles at 0.05 false discovery rate in a later analysis.

The PCR had 60 Vbeta and 13 Jbeta primers. Profiled with immunoSEQ multiplex PCR; TCRdb holds only in-frame clones, not every one. The sample gives 90,000 to 120,000 clones, about 80% of which show up once; approximately 3% is in the top ten. As regards this clone: Its antigen is not known.

The specimen sequenced was PBMCs. This TCR was sampled from a woman in her thirties or forties in good health and CMV-seronegative.

The CDR3 region has the DNA TGTGCCTGGAGTAGATCGACAGGGAAGTATGATGAAGCTTTCTTT. It codes for CAWSRSTGKYDEAFF. This chain uses TRBV30 with TRBJ1-1; 7 bases fit TRBD1. CDR1 is GTSNPN and CDR2 is SVGIG in the germline V gene (reference sequence). The CDR3 consists of 15 residues. J gave up 7 bases and V 2 bases, and 13 bases lay outside the gene matches.